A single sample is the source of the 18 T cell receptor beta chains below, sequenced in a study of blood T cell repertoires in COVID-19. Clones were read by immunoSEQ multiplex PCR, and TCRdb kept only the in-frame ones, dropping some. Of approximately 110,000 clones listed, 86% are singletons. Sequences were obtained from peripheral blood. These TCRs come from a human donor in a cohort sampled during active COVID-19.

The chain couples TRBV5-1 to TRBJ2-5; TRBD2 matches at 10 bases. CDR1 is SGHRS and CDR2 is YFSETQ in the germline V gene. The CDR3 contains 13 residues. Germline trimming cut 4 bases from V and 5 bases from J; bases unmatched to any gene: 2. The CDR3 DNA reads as TGCGCCAGCAGCCTAGCGGGAGTGGAGACCCAGTACTTC. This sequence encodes CASSLAGVETQYF.

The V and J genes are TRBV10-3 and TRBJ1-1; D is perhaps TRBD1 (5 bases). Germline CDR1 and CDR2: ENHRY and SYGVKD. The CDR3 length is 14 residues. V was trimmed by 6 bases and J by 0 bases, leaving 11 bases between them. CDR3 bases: TGTGCCATCAGGACAGATCTCATGAACACTGAAGCTTTCTTT. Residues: CAIRTDLMNTEAFF.

The CDR3 region has the DNA TGTGCCAGCAGTTTAGACAGGGCTCGCGGCTACACCTTC. Its protein is CASSLDRARGYTF. This chain links TRBV5-6 with TRBJ1-2, with TRBD1 matching 7 bases. V was pared by 5 bases and J by 8 bases, with 9 bases of the junction left unmatched. Germline lookup yields CDR1 SGHDT and CDR2 YYEEEE. This CDR3 is built from 13 residues.

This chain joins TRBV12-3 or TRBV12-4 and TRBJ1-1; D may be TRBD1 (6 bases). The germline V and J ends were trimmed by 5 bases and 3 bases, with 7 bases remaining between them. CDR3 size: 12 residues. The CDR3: CASSNRDTEAFF. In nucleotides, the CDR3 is TGTGCCAGCAGTAACAGGGACACTGAAGCTTTCTTT.

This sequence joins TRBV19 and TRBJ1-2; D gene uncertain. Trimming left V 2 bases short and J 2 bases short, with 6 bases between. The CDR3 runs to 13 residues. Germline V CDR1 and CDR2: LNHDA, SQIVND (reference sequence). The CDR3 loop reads CASSINRNYGYTF. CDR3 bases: TGTGCCAGTAGTATAAACAGAAACTATGGCTACACCTTC.

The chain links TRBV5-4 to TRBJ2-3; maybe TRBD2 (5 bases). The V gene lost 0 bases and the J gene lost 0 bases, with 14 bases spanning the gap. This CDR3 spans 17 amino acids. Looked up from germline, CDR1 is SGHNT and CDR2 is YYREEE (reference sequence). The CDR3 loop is CASSLEARRASTDTQYF. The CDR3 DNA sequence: TGTGCCAGCAGCTTGGAGGCTCGGCGGGCTAGCACAGATACGCAGTATTTT. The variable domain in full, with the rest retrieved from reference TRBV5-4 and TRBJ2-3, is ETGVTQSPTHLIKTRGQQVTLRCSSQSGHNTVSWYQQALGQGPQFIFQYYREEENGRGNFPPRFSGLQFPNYSSELNVNALELDDSALYLCASSLEARRASTDTQYFGPGTRLTVL.

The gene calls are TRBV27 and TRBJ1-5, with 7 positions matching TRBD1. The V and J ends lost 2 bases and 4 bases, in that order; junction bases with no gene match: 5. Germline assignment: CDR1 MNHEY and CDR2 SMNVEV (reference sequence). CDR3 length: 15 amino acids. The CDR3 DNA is TGTGCCAGCAGTTTAGTGGGGGACAGAAATCAGCCCCAGCATTTT. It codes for CASSLVGDRNQPQHF.

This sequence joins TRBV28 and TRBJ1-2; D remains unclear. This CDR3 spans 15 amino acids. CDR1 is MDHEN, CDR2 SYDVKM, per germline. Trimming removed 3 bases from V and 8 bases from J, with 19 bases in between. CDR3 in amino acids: CASSLEGWKSGGYTF. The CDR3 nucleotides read TGTGCCAGCAGTTTGGAAGGGTGGAAGTCGGGAGGCTACACCTTC.

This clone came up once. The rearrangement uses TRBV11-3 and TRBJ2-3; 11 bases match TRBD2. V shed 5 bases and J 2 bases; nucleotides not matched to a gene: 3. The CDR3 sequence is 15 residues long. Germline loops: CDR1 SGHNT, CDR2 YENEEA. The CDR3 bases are TGTGCCAGCAGCCTAGCGGGAGGAAACACAGATACGCAGTATTTT. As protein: CASSLAGGNTDTQYF.

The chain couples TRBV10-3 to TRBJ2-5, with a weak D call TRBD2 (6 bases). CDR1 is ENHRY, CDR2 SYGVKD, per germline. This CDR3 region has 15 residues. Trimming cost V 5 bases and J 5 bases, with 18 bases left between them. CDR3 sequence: CAISSGTGGWETQYF. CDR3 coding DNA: TGTGCCATCAGTTCCGGGACTGGGGGTTGGGAGACCCAGTACTTC.

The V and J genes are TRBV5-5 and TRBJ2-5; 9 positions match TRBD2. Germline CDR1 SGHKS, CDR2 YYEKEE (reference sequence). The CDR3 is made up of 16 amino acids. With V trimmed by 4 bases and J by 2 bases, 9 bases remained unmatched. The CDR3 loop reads CASSTSSGGGQETQYF. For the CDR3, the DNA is TGTGCCAGCAGCACCAGTAGCGGGGGTGGGCAAGAGACCCAGTACTTC. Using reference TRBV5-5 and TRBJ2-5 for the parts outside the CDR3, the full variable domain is DAGVTQSPTHLIKTRGQQVTLRCSPISGHKSVSWYQQVLGQGPQFIFQYYEKEERGRGNFPDRFSARQFPNYSSELNVNALLLGDSALYLCASSTSSGGGQETQYFGPGTRLLVL.

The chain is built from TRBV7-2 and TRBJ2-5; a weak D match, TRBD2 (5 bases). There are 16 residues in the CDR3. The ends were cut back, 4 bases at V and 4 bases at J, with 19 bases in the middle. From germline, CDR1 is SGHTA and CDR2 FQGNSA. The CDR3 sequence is CASSSPLLVGRETQYF. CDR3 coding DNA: TGTGCCAGCAGCTCGCCCTTACTAGTAGGTAGAGAGACCCAGTACTTC.

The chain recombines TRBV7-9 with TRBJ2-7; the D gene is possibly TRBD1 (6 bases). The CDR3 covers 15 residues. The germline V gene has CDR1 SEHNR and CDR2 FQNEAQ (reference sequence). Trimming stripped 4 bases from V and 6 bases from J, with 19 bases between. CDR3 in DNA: TGTGCCAGCAGCTCGAACACAGGGAGCCTCTCCGAGCAGTACTTC. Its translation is CASSSNTGSLSEQYF.

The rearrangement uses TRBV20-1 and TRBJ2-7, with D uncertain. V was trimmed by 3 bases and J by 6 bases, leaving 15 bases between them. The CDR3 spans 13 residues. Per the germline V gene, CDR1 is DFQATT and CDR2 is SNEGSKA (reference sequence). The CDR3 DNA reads TGCAGTGCTAGTCGAGCAGGTCTATCCGAGCAGTACTTC. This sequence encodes CSASRAGLSEQYF.

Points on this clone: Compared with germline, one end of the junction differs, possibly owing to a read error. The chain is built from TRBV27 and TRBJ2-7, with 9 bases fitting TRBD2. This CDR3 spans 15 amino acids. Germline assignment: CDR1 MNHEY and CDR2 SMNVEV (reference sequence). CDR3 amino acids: CASRFWREGSYEQYF. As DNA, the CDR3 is TGTGCCAGCCGTTTCTGGCGGGAGGGCTCCTACGAGCAGTACTTC.

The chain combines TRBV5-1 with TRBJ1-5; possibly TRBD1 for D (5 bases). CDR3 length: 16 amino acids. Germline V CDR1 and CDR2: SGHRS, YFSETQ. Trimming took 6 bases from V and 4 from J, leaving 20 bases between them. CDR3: CASKKWGGIENQPQHF. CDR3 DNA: TGCGCCAGCAAGAAATGGGGGGGGATTGAGAATCAGCCCCAGCATTTT.

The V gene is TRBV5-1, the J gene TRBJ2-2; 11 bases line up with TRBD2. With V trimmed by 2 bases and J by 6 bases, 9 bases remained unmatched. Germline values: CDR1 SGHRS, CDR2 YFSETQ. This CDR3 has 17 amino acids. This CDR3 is CASSFSSGRSRAGELFF. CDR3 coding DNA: TGCGCCAGCAGCTTTTCTAGCGGGAGGTCGAGGGCCGGGGAGCTGTTTTTT.

The CDR3 DNA sequence: TGCGCCAGCAGCCAAGCAGGGGGAACTAATGAAAAACTGTTTTTT. Translation gives CASSQAGGTNEKLFF. The chain couples TRBV4-1 to TRBJ1-4, with TRBD1 matching 7 bases. The trim removed 1 base at V and 1 base at J, leaving 0 bases unmatched. CDR3 length: 15 amino acids. Germline CDR1 MGHRA, CDR2 YSYEKL.